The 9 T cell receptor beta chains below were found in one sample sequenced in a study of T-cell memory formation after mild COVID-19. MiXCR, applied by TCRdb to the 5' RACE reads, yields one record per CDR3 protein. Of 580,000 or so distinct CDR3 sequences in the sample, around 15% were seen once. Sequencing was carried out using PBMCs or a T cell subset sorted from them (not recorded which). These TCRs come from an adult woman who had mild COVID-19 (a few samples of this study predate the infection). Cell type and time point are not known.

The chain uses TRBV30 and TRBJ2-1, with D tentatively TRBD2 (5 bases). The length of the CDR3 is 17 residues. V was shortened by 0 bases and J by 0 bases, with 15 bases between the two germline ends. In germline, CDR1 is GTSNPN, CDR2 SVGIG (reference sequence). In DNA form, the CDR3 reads TGTGCCTGGAGTGTACGGTTAGCGTTGAGCTCCTACAATGAGCAGTTCTTC. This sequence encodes CAWSVRLALSSYNEQFF.

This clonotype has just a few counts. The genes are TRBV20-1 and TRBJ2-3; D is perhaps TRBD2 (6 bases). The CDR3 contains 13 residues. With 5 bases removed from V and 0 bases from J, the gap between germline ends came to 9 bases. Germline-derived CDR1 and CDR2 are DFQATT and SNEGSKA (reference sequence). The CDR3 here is CSAGLFSTDTQYF. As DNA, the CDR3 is TGCAGTGCTGGACTATTCAGCACAGATACGCAGTATTTT.

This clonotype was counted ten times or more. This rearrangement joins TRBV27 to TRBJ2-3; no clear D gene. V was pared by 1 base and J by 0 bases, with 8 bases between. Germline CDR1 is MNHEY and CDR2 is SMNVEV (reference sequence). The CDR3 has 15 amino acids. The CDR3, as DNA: TGTGCCAGCAGTTTATGGGCTCGCAGCACAGATACGCAGTATTTT. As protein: CASSLWARSTDTQYF.

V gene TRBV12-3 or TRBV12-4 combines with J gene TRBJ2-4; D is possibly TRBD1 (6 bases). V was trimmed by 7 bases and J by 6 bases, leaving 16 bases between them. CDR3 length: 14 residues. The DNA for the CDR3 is TGTGCCAGCAACGCTTGGGGGCCTGTAAACATTCAGTACTTC. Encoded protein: CASNAWGPVNIQYF.

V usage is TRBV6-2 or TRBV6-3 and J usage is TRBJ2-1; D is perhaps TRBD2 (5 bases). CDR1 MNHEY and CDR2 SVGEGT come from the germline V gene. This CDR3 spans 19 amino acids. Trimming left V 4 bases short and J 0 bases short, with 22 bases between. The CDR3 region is CASSSSWWESGNSYNEQFF. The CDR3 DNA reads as TGTGCCAGCAGTTCCTCGTGGTGGGAGTCAGGAAACTCCTACAATGAGCAGTTCTTC.

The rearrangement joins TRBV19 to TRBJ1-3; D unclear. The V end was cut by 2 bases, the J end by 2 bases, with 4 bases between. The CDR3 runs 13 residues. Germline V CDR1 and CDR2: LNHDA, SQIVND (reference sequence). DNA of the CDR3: TGTGCCAGTAGTATAACGGCTGGAAACACCATATATTTT. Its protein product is CASSITAGNTIYF.

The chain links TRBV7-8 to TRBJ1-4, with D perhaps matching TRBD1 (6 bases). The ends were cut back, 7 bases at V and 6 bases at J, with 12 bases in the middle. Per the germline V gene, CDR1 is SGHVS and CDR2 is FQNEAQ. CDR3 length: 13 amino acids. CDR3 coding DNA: TGTGCCAGCAAGCGTGCAGGGGATGAAAAACTGTTTTTT. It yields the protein CASKRAGDEKLFF.

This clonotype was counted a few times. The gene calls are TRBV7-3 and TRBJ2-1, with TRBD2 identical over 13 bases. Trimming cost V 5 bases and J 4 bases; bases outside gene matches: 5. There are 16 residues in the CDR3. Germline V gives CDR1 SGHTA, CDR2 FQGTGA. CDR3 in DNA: TGTGCCAGCAGCCGGACTAGCGGGAGTTTGTACAATGAGCAGTTCTTC. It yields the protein CASSRTSGSLYNEQFF.

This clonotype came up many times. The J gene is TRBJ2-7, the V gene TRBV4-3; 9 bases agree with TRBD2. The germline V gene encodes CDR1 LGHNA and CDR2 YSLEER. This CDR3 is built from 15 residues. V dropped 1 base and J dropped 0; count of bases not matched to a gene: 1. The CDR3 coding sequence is TGCGCCAGCAGCCAAGGACTAGCGGCCTCCTACGAGCAGTACTTC. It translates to CASSQGLAASYEQYF.